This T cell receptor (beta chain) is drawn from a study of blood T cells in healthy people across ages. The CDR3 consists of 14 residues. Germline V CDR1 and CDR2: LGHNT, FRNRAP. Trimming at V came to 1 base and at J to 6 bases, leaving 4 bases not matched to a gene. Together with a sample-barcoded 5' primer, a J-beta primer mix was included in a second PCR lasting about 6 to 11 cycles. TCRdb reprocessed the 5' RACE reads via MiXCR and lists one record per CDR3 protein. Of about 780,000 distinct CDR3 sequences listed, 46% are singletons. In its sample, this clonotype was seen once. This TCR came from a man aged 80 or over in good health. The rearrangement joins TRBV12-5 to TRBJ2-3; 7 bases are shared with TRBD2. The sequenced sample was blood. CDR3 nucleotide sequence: TGTGCTAGTGGTTTGGGACTAGCATATGATACGCAGTATTTT. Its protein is CASGLGLAYDTQYF.